This T cell receptor beta chain is from a study of blood T cell repertoires in COVID-19. Looking at the study overall: Samples representing acute and convalescent COVID-19 were sourced from the United States, Italy and Spain. T cells, B-cell-depleted T cells, or PBMCs provided the cDNA or gDNA that served as material.

The CDR3 runs 15 residues. V lost 3 bases and J 2 bases, leaving 12 bases between the germline ends. Per germline, CDR1 MGHDK and CDR2 SYGVNS. Per the original methods: Reference gene primer amplification in the assay estimated nucleated cell counts. Generated by immunoSEQ multiplex PCR, the TCRdb table keeps only in-frame clones and is missing some. V, J and clone size reflect that table, while D and trimming were determined from the DNA. Among 140,000 or so clones, about three quarters were seen once, and the ten largest hold less than 2%. The sample consisted of peripheral blood. This sequence originates from a woman aged 60-75 years with acute or convalescent COVID-19. The rearrangement links TRBV25-1 to TRBJ2-3, with D possibly TRBD1 on 5 matching bases. In DNA, the CDR3 is TGTGCCAGCAGTGACCTCAGGGATTACACAGATACGCAGTATTTT. Protein sequence: CASSDLRDYTDTQYF. The full variable domain, with the rest looked up from reference TRBV25-1 and TRBJ2-3, is EADIYQTPRYLVIGTGKKITLECSQTMGHDKMYWYQQDPGMELHLIHYSYGVNSTEKGDLSSESTVSRIRTEHFPLTLESARPSHTSQYLCASSDLRDYTDTQYFGPGTRLTVL.